The clone carrying this T cell receptor (beta chain) was observed a single time. This sample is drawn from a study of blood T cell repertoires in COVID-19. Sequencing used immunoSEQ multiplex PCR; TCRdb keeps in-frame clones, though not all of them. The sample lists some 65,000 clones, approximately 86% occurring once. The germline CDR1 and CDR2 sequences are LNHDA and SQIVND (reference sequence). Trimming stripped 1 base from V and 7 bases from J, with 14 bases between. The CDR3 is made up of 14 amino acids. V and J are TRBV19 and TRBJ2-7, with a weak D call TRBD2 (6 bases). The sequenced sample consisted of peripheral blood. This sequence originates from a woman older than 75 with active COVID-19. CDR3: CASSIVGGSGEQYF. CDR3 in DNA: TGTGCCAGTAGTATAGTCGGGGGTTCGGGGGAGCAGTACTTC.